Shown below are 18 T cell receptor beta chains from a single sample sequenced in a study of T cells after yellow fever vaccination. TCRdb itself ran the 5' RACE reads through MiXCR, one entry per CDR3 protein. Of hundreds of thousands of distinct CDR3 sequences in the sample, more than 9% are singletons; the top ten hold 14% to 15%. This sample comprised PBMCs, obtained on the day of the yellow fever booster vaccination. These receptors came from a man aged 30 to 39 who received the YFV17D yellow fever vaccine.

J is TRBJ2-7 and V is TRBV14; D is ambiguous. The CDR3 totals 15 residues. V lost 0 bases, J lost 2 bases, and 11 bases lay in between. CDR1 and CDR2 from the germline V gene are SGHDN and FVKESK. Written as DNA, the CDR3 is TGTGCCAGCAGCCAAGACGGCTCAGTAACCTACGAGCAGTACTTC. Translation: CASSQDGSVTYEQYF.

The J gene is TRBJ2-7, the V gene TRBV7-2; the match to TRBD2 covers 10 bases. Germline loops: CDR1 SGHTA, CDR2 FQGNSA. The length of the CDR3 is 15 residues. Trimming at V came to 5 bases and at J to 4 bases, leaving 8 bases not matched to a gene. CDR3 sequence reads: CASSVTSGPPYEQYF. In DNA, the CDR3 is TGTGCCAGCAGCGTGACTAGCGGGCCTCCTTACGAGCAGTACTTC.

The table lists this clonotype with a few counts. The V gene is TRBV6-5, the J gene TRBJ2-7, with TRBD2 matching 13 bases. Trimming cost V 4 bases and J 7 bases; bases outside gene matches: 4. Germline V gene lookup returns CDR1 MNHEY and CDR2 SVGAGI. The CDR3 spans 14 residues. The CDR3 region is CASSSGTSGIEQYF. The CDR3 coding sequence is TGTGCCAGCAGTTCTGGGACTAGCGGGATAGAGCAGTACTTC.

This clonotype was recorded a few times. The chain combines TRBV16 with TRBJ2-7; D is uncertain. This CDR3 has 14 residues. Trimming left V 2 bases short and J 0 bases short, with 8 bases between. Germline CDR1 and CDR2: KGHSY and FQNENV. The CDR3 sequence: CASSQAGRSYEQYF. The CDR3 bases are TGTGCCAGCAGCCAAGCCGGGCGCTCCTACGAGCAGTACTTC.

This clonotype was observed a few times. This sequence joins TRBV7-3 and TRBJ2-1; 10 bases are a match to TRBD2. The CDR3 is made up of 18 amino acids. Unmatched junction bases numbered 13, after V lost 2 bases and J lost 6 bases. The germline V gene encodes CDR1 SGHTA and CDR2 FQGTGA. CDR3 nucleotide sequence: TGTGCCAGCAGCTTATATAGGACTAGCGGAAGGCGAAGCAATGAGCAGTTCTTC. Its protein is CASSLYRTSGRRSNEQFF.

This rearrangement joins TRBV5-5 to TRBJ2-7; D remains unclear. Germline assignment: CDR1 SGHKS and CDR2 YYEKEE (reference sequence). CDR3 length: 15 residues. The ends were cut back, 4 bases at V and 2 bases at J, with 16 bases in the middle. As DNA, the CDR3 is TGTGCCAGCAGCCCCCCCCCTTTGGGGACCTACGAGCAGTACTTC. This sequence encodes CASSPPPLGTYEQYF. The variable domain in full, with the rest retrieved from reference TRBV5-5 and TRBJ2-7, is DAGVTQSPTHLIKTRGQQVTLRCSPISGHKSVSWYQQVLGQGPQFIFQYYEKEERGRGNFPDRFSARQFPNYSSELNVNALLLGDSALYLCASSPPPLGTYEQYFGPGTRLTVT.

V usage is TRBV5-1 and J usage is TRBJ2-2, with a tentative D call TRBD1 (6 bases). Per germline, CDR1 SGHRS and CDR2 YFSETQ. The CDR3 is 16 amino acids. V lost 4 bases, J lost 4 bases, and 17 bases lay in between. CDR3 amino acids: CASSVLLQGSTGELFF. In DNA, the CDR3 is TGCGCCAGCAGCGTACTTCTACAGGGAAGCACCGGGGAGCTGTTTTTT. The full variable domain, its missing parts supplied by reference TRBV5-1 and TRBJ2-2, is KAGVTQTPRYLIKTRGQQVTLSCSPISGHRSVSWYQQTPGQGLQFLFEYFSETQRNKGNFPGRFSGRQFSNSRSEMNVSTLELGDSALYLCASSVLLQGSTGELFFGEGSRLTVL.

This clonotype was detected a few times. J is TRBJ2-6 and V is TRBV29-1; either TRBD1 or TRBD2 may supply D (5 bases each). Deletions cut 6 bases from V and 0 bases from J, with 6 bases between. The germline V gene encodes CDR1 SQVTM and CDR2 ANQGSEA. The CDR3 length is 13 residues. The chain's CDR3 is CSVGPSGANVLTF. The CDR3 DNA follows: TGCAGCGTGGGACCCTCTGGGGCCAACGTCCTGACTTTC.

This clonotype has ten or more counts. This chain links TRBV20-1 with TRBJ2-3; D is ambiguous. The CDR3 is 11 amino acids. The V gene lost 3 bases and the J gene lost 6 bases, with 7 bases spanning the gap. The germline gives CDR1 DFQATT, CDR2 SNEGSKA (reference sequence). The chain's CDR3 is CSASLKDTQYF. In nucleotides, the CDR3 is TGCAGTGCTAGCCTCAAGGATACGCAGTATTTT.

The V call is TRBV19, the J call TRBJ2-5; 8 positions match TRBD1. J gave up 3 bases and V 6 bases, and 6 bases lay outside the gene matches. The CDR3 spans 14 residues. The germline V gene encodes CDR1 LNHDA and CDR2 SQIVND (reference sequence). The DNA of the CDR3 is TGTGCCAGTAGACAGGGGGTGGTTGAAGAGACCCAGTACTTC. This sequence encodes CASRQGVVEETQYF.

This chain connects TRBV24-1 to TRBJ2-7, with D possibly being TRBD2 (7 bases). V gave up 3 bases and J gave up 3 bases, with 20 bases separating them. Germline assignment: CDR1 KGHDR and CDR2 SFDVKD. This CDR3 spans 17 amino acids. CDR3 sequence reads: CATSDPKGGHLVYEQYF. CDR3 DNA sequence: TGTGCCACCAGTGATCCGAAGGGGGGGCACTTGGTCTACGAGCAGTACTTC.

This clonotype was recorded a few times. The chain carries TRBV20-1 and TRBJ2-5; TRBD1 aligns across 7 bases. The germline V gene encodes CDR1 DFQATT and CDR2 SNEGSKA (reference sequence). The CDR3 has 15 residues. The V gene end was trimmed by 2 bases and the J gene end by 1 base; junction bases not matched to a gene: 7. The CDR3 DNA is TGCAGTGCTAGACCGGGACAGAGAATCCAAGAGACCCAGTACTTC. Protein product: CSARPGQRIQETQYF.

This clonotype was counted only a few times. The chain employs TRBV5-1 and TRBJ2-6; D perhaps matches TRBD2 (6 bases). The V and J ends lost 0 bases and 2 bases respectively, with 15 bases between them. Germline V gene sequence: CDR1 SGHRS, CDR2 YFSETQ. The CDR3 length is 18 residues. DNA of the CDR3: TGCGCCAGCAGCTTGGTGGCAGGCTCGGGAGCTGGGGCCAACGTCCTGACTTTC. Protein: CASSLVAGSGAGANVLTF.

This clonotype turned up a few times. The V gene is TRBV20-1, the J gene TRBJ1-1, with D tentatively TRBD1 (6 bases). CDR1 is DFQATT, CDR2 SNEGSKA, per germline (reference sequence). CDR3 length equals 13 residues. Deletions cut 5 bases from V and 5 bases from J, with 15 bases between. The CDR3 nucleotides read TGCAGTGCTCCTGGGGGGGGGCGGACTGAAGCTTTCTTT. Translated, it gives CSAPGGGRTEAFF.

A few counts support this clonotype. The chain combines TRBV6-1 with TRBJ2-5; 9 positions agree with TRBD1. The CDR3 has 16 amino acids. Germline CDR1 reads MNHNS; CDR2 reads SASEGT. The V and J ends lost 5 bases and 5 bases, in that order; junction bases with no gene match: 12. The chain's CDR3 is CASSPAGTGTWETQYF. The DNA of the CDR3 is TGTGCCAGCAGTCCAGCAGGGACAGGGACCTGGGAGACCCAGTACTTC.

The rearrangement uses TRBV12-3 or TRBV12-4 and TRBJ2-4; D assignment may be TRBD1 or TRBD2 (6 bases each). The CDR3 is made up of 15 amino acids. Trimming took off 4 bases at V and 3 bases at J, with 13 bases between the two ends. The CDR3 DNA sequence: TGTGCCAGCAGTTCAAGGAGGGGGGACAAAAACATTCAGTACTTC. Protein: CASSSRRGDKNIQYF.

This clonotype was seen only a few times. This rearrangement joins TRBV20-1 to TRBJ1-6, with D hard to call. Germline V gene sequence: CDR1 DFQATT, CDR2 SNEGSKA (reference sequence). The CDR3 contains 13 residues. Deletions cut 1 base from V and 5 bases from J, with 6 bases between. The CDR3 reads CSARAGNNSPLHF. In DNA form, the CDR3 reads TGCAGTGCTAGAGCTGGGAATAATTCACCCCTCCACTTT.

Points on this clonotype: A junction end diverges from the germline sequence, so it may reflect a read error. CDR3 DNA: TGCGCCCGCAGTGAGGGACTAGCGGGAGGTAGTCCCTACGAGCAGTACTTC. Translating it yields CARSEGLAGGSPYEQYF. V and J are TRBV10-2 and TRBJ2-7; 15 positions match TRBD2. Per germline, CDR1 WSHSY and CDR2 SAAADI. CDR3 length equals 17 residues.